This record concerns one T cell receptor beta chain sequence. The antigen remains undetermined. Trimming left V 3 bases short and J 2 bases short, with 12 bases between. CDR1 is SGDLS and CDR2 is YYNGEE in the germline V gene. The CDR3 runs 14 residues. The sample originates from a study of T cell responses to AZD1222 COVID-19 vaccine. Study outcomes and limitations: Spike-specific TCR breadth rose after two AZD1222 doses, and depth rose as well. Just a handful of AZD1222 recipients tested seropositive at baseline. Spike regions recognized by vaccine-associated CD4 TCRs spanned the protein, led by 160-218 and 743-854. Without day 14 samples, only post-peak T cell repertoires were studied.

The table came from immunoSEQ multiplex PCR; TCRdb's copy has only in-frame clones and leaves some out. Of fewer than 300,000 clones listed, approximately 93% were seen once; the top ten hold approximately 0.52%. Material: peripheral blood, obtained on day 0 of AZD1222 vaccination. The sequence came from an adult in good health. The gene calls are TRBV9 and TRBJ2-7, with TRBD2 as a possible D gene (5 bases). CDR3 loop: CASSAPGIPYEQYF. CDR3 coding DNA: TGTGCCAGCAGCGCCCCGGGGATCCCCTACGAGCAGTACTTC. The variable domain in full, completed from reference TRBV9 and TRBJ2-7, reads DSGVTQTPKHLITATGQRVTLRCSPRSGDLSVYWYQQSLDQGLQFLIQYYNGEERAKGNILERFSAQQFPDLHSELNLSSLELGDSALYFCASSAPGIPYEQYFGPGTRLTVT.